Below, 31 T cell receptor beta chains from the same sample are listed, as sequenced in a study of blood T cells in healthy people across ages. A second PCR, run for roughly 7 to 12 cycles, used a sample-barcoded 5' primer plus a J-beta primer mix. MiXCR, applied by TCRdb to the 5' RACE reads, yields one record per CDR3 protein. The sample lists 1,100,000 or so distinct CDR3 sequences, 40% to 55% occurring once. The material sequenced was blood. The receptors were gathered from a woman aged 60-75 years in good health.

This clonotype appeared a few times. This chain connects TRBV10-3 to TRBJ2-7, with D possibly TRBD1 on 8 matching bases. The CDR3 covers 15 residues. The germline V gene encodes CDR1 ENHRY and CDR2 SYGVKD. The V gene lost 0 bases and the J gene lost 4 bases, with 13 bases spanning the gap. This CDR3 is CAISESGGTGYEQYF. The CDR3 bases are TGTGCCATCAGTGAGTCGGGAGGGACAGGATACGAGCAGTACTTC.

This rearrangement joins TRBV12-3 or TRBV12-4 to TRBJ1-5; D perhaps matches TRBD1 (5 bases). Trimming removed 6 bases at V and 5 bases at J, with 14 bases between. The CDR3 totals 14 residues. The CDR3 spells CASRDQGPDQPQHF. CDR3 coding DNA: TGTGCCAGCAGAGATCAGGGTCCTGATCAGCCCCAGCATTTT.

The chain couples TRBV6-1 to TRBJ2-7; tentative D call: TRBD1 (6 bases). Germline CDR1 and CDR2: MNHNS and SASEGT. Trimming shortened V by 1 base and J by 1 base, and 11 bases separated the two germline ends. This CDR3 is built from 15 residues. Written as DNA, the CDR3 is TGTGCCAGCAGTGAAGGACAGGACATATCCTACGAGCAGTACTTC. Protein: CASSEGQDISYEQYF.

The chain links TRBV20-1 to TRBJ2-5; the D gene is possibly TRBD2 (5 bases). This CDR3 region has 12 residues. Trimming cost V 6 bases and J 5 bases, with 13 bases left between them. Germline V gives CDR1 DFQATT, CDR2 SNEGSKA (reference sequence). CDR3 nucleotide sequence: TGCAGTGCCACTGAGGGAAGCGAGACCCAGTACTTC. It encodes CSATEGSETQYF.

The chain joins TRBV29-1 to TRBJ2-5; TRBD1 is a possible D gene (8 bases). CDR1 and CDR2 from the germline V gene are SQVTM and ANQGSEA. Trimming cost V 6 bases and J 3 bases, with 20 bases left between them. The CDR3 totals 15 residues. CDR3 amino acids: CSVGQGGMAKETQYF. The CDR3 coding sequence is TGCAGCGTAGGACAGGGAGGGATGGCTAAAGAGACCCAGTACTTC.

The chain links TRBV11-2 to TRBJ2-3; D unresolved. The CDR3 extends over 23 amino acids. Trimming pared 2 bases from V and 1 base from J, leaving 34 bases between. Germline V gene lookup returns CDR1 SGHAT and CDR2 FQNNGV. As DNA, the CDR3 is TGTGCCAGCAGCTTAAGCTGGAGCGTTAGTATTAGGCGGCGCGTGTATCGCACAGATACGCAGTATTTT. It codes for CASSLSWSVSIRRRVYRTDTQYF.

The rearrangement uses TRBV4-2 and TRBJ2-1, with 12 nucleotides matching TRBD2. The assigned J gene may be wrong: the sequence end matches TRBJ2-7 better. The CDR3 runs to 17 residues. Germline V gene lookup returns CDR1 LGHNA and CDR2 YNFKEQ. The CDR3, as DNA: TGTGCCAGCAGCCCTCGGACTAGCGGGAAGGGTTACAATGAGCAGTACTTC. It yields the protein CASSPRTSGKGYNEQYF.

On this clonotype itself: Just one base apart from a much larger clone, this may be a read error. The chain links TRBV25-1 to TRBJ2-7, with TRBD1 identical over 8 bases. V gave up 10 bases and J gave up 5 bases; unmatched junction bases: 7. This CDR3 has 12 residues. CDR1 MGHDK and CDR2 SYGVNS come from the germline V gene. The CDR3 spells CATGGKGNEQYF. The CDR3 nucleotides are TGTGCCACAGGGGGCAAAGGGAACGAGCAGTACTTC.

V is TRBV5-1 and J is TRBJ2-1, with 8 bases matching TRBD2. CDR1 is SGHRS, CDR2 YFSETQ, per germline. Unmatched junction bases numbered 8, after V lost 4 bases and J lost 5 bases. There are 15 residues in the CDR3. CDR3 loop: CASSPGGTGDNEQFF. The DNA for the CDR3 is TGCGCCAGCAGCCCGGGGGGGACGGGCGACAATGAGCAGTTCTTC.

The J gene is TRBJ1-2, the V gene TRBV4-1; D is unclear. CDR1 and CDR2 from the germline V gene are MGHRA and YSYEKL. This CDR3 is built from 13 residues. The germline V and J ends were trimmed by 0 bases and 8 bases, with 10 bases remaining between them. The CDR3 is CASSQDTWLGYTF. In nucleotides, the CDR3 is TGCGCCAGCAGCCAAGATACGTGGCTCGGCTACACCTTC.

This clonotype was recorded a few times. The chain recombines TRBV14 with TRBJ2-3; TRBD1 agrees at 8 bases. J was trimmed by 8 bases and V by 2 bases; bases with no gene match: 9. The CDR3 is 15 residues long. Germline CDR1 and CDR2: SGHDN and FVKESK. The chain's CDR3 is CASSQRTGSGGTQYF. In DNA, the CDR3 is TGTGCCAGCAGCCAACGGACAGGGTCAGGCGGTACGCAGTATTTT.

V and J are TRBV20-1 and TRBJ2-5; the D gene is possibly TRBD1 (5 bases). CDR1 DFQATT and CDR2 SNEGSKA come from the germline V gene (reference sequence). Trimming took 7 bases from V and 2 from J, leaving 14 bases between them. The length of the CDR3 is 13 residues. The CDR3 reads CSVPGHAQETQYF. In DNA, the CDR3 is TGCAGTGTCCCTGGACACGCTCAAGAGACCCAGTACTTC.

This clonotype was recorded once. This chain joins TRBV2 and TRBJ2-5; 7 bases line up with TRBD2. Germline CDR1 is SNHLY and CDR2 is FYNNEI. Trimming took 4 bases from V and 1 from J; bases not matched to a gene: 6. This CDR3 has 15 amino acids. In nucleotides, the CDR3 is TGTGCCAGCAGTGGGAGGCTAGCGGTCCAAGAGACCCAGTACTTC. Protein: CASSGRLAVQETQYF.

This clonotype was found a few times. The gene calls are TRBV7-6 and TRBJ2-7; D unclear. CDR1 and CDR2 (germline): SGHVS, FNYEAQ. V lost 1 base to trimming and J lost 6 bases, with 13 bases between them. There are 14 residues in the CDR3. The DNA of the CDR3 is TGTGCCAGCAGCTTAGGGGATAGTTTGGGCGAGCAGTACTTC. Its translation: CASSLGDSLGEQYF.

The V call is TRBV28, the J call TRBJ2-1, with no clear D. The CDR3 is 16 amino acids. The V end lost 2 bases, the J end lost 10 bases, and 21 bases lay between the germline ends. Germline assignment: CDR1 MDHEN and CDR2 SYDVKM. CDR3 nucleotides: TGTGCCAGCAGTTTAAAGACGTACAATCCGACGATAGAGCAGTTCTTC. It yields the protein CASSLKTYNPTIEQFF.

J is TRBJ1-2 and V is TRBV12-3 or TRBV12-4, with a tentative D call TRBD1 (5 bases). Between the trimmed V and J ends, which lost 1 base and 4 bases, there was a span of 13 bases. This CDR3 contains 15 residues. The CDR3 coding sequence is TGTGCCAGCAGTTTAGGGGTGGGGCAGCTCTATGGCTACACCTTC. It encodes CASSLGVGQLYGYTF.

This chain connects TRBV20-1 to TRBJ1-2; no reliable D call. The CDR3 sequence is 13 residues long. Trimming removed 0 bases from V and 2 bases from J, with 7 bases in between. Per germline, CDR1 DFQATT and CDR2 SNEGSKA (reference sequence). The CDR3 protein is CSARDQRNYGYTF. CDR3 bases: TGCAGTGCTAGAGATCAAAGGAACTATGGCTACACCTTC.

This clonotype appeared a single time. The V gene is TRBV6-1, the J gene TRBJ2-7; 12 nucleotides align to TRBD2. The germline V gene has CDR1 MNHNS and CDR2 SASEGT. The CDR3 sequence is 14 residues long. J gave up 5 bases and V 7 bases, and 6 bases lay outside the gene matches. The CDR3, as DNA: TGTGCCAGCAACCGACTAGCGGGAGCCCACGAGCAGTACTTC. Protein: CASNRLAGAHEQYF.

This clonotype has just a few counts. The chain links TRBV27 to TRBJ2-7; weak D call: TRBD2 (5 bases). With 5 bases removed from V and 6 bases from J, the gap between germline ends came to 8 bases. Germline V gives CDR1 MNHEY, CDR2 SMNVEV (reference sequence). This CDR3 region has 11 residues. In DNA form, the CDR3 reads TGTGCCAGCAGTATGGGGAGCGAGCAGTACTTC. Encoded protein: CASSMGSEQYF.

This clonotype was picked up a small number of times. The chain links TRBV6-6 to TRBJ2-7; 11 bases map to TRBD2. Germline CDR1 and CDR2: MNHNY and SVGAGI (reference sequence). CDR3 size: 16 residues. With V trimmed by 6 bases and J by 0 bases, 7 bases remained unmatched. In DNA form, the CDR3 reads TGTGCCAGCAGCCCCGGGACTAGCGGCGGCTCCTACGAGCAGTACTTC. Translating it yields CASSPGTSGGSYEQYF.

The chain combines TRBV27 with TRBJ2-1, with 12 bases that match TRBD2. This CDR3 contains 14 residues. CDR1 and CDR2 from the germline V gene are MNHEY and SMNVEV (reference sequence). The J segment lost 8 bases and the V segment lost 5 bases, leaving 4 bases of the junction unmatched. CDR3 nucleotide sequence: TGTGCCAGCAGTCCCGGGACTAGCGGGTATGAGCAGTTCTTC. It encodes CASSPGTSGYEQFF.

The table lists this clonotype with a few counts. The chain links TRBV20-1 to TRBJ1-4; tentatively, D is TRBD1 (6 bases). Germline V lookup: CDR1 DFQATT, CDR2 SNEGSKA (reference sequence). V was trimmed by 1 base and J by 7 bases, leaving 19 bases between them. There are 16 residues in the CDR3. The CDR3 loop reads CSARGLGGGLGEKLFF. CDR3 DNA: TGCAGTGCTAGAGGCCTGGGGGGGGGCCTTGGTGAAAAACTGTTTTTT.

The J gene is TRBJ1-2, the V gene TRBV20-1, with 9 bases matching TRBD1. Germline V gene sequence: CDR1 DFQATT, CDR2 SNEGSKA (reference sequence). The trim removed 0 bases at V and 8 bases at J, leaving 10 bases unmatched. The CDR3 spans 15 residues. The CDR3 is CSARDGTTGGAGYTF. The CDR3 DNA sequence: TGCAGTGCTAGAGATGGAACAACAGGGGGCGCGGGCTACACCTTC.

The rearrangement uses TRBV6-1 and TRBJ1-6; D unclear. The V gene lost 1 base and the J gene lost 2 bases, with 9 bases spanning the gap. The germline V gene encodes CDR1 MNHNS and CDR2 SASEGT. CDR3 length equals 16 residues. The CDR3 reads CASSEDIRTYNSPLHF. The DNA for the CDR3 is TGTGCCAGCAGTGAAGATATTAGAACCTATAATTCACCCCTCCACTTT.

The V and J genes are TRBV28 and TRBJ2-1; the match to TRBD2 covers 12 bases. With V trimmed by 4 bases and J by 2 bases, 15 bases remained unmatched. CDR1 is MDHEN and CDR2 is SYDVKM in the germline V gene. The length of the CDR3 is 20 residues. The CDR3 bases are TGTGCCAGCAGTTCGCCTCGCTTTACTAGCGGGAGGAGGGCCTACAATGAGCAGTTCTTC. It yields the protein CASSSPRFTSGRRAYNEQFF.

The rearrangement uses TRBV18 and TRBJ2-1; D gene unclear. Germline V gives CDR1 KGHSH, CDR2 LQKENI. The CDR3 length is 17 residues. The V end lost 3 bases, the J end lost 6 bases, and 21 bases lay between the germline ends. CDR3 sequence (DNA): TGTGCCAGCTCACCGTCCAGAGTTACTAAAGTGGGCAATGAGCAGTTCTTC. Its translation: CASSPSRVTKVGNEQFF.

This sequence joins TRBV4-1 and TRBJ2-7, with TRBD1 matching over 10 bases. V lost 4 bases to trimming and J lost 0 bases; unmatched junction nucleotides: 3. CDR1 MGHRA and CDR2 YSYEKL come from the germline V gene. This CDR3 has 15 residues. CDR3: CASSRGTGASYEQYF. The CDR3 region has the DNA TGCGCCAGCAGCCGCGGGACAGGGGCCTCCTACGAGCAGTACTTC.

This clonotype occurred a few times. The CDR3 DNA sequence: TGTGCCAGCAGTTTGACAGGACTAGCGGGTTCAAGAGGGGGACTAGATACGCAGTATTTT. As protein: CASSLTGLAGSRGGLDTQYF. V is TRBV12-3 or TRBV12-4 and J is TRBJ2-3, with 11 positions matching TRBD2. The ends lost 3 bases at V and 5 bases at J; junction bases unmatched: 19. The CDR3 is made up of 20 amino acids.

This clonotype was detected only a few times. The chain recombines TRBV2 with TRBJ2-5; D possibly matches TRBD1 or TRBD2 (5 bases each). TRBJ2-7 explains the end of the DNA better; the J call may be wrong. This CDR3 spans 13 amino acids. In germline, CDR1 is SNHLY, CDR2 FYNNEI. The CDR3 coding sequence is TGTGCCAGCAGTGAAGTTCGAGGGGACGAGCAGTACTTC. Translating gives CASSEVRGDEQYF.

This sequence joins TRBV20-1 and TRBJ1-4; D call uncertain. Trimming removed 0 bases from V and 8 bases from J, with 16 bases in between. Germline-derived CDR1 and CDR2 are DFQATT and SNEGSKA (reference sequence). The CDR3 spans 15 residues. The CDR3 DNA follows: TGCAGTGCTAGAGATTTCTTCCCCATTGGGGAAAAACTGTTTTTT. It encodes CSARDFFPIGEKLFF.

This clonotype has more than one count but fewer than ten. The chain links TRBV28 to TRBJ1-2, with 12 nucleotides matching TRBD1. The V and J ends lost 6 bases and 7 bases, in that order; junction bases with no gene match: 9. CDR3 length equals 15 residues. The germline V gene encodes CDR1 MDHEN and CDR2 SYDVKM. The DNA of the CDR3 is TGTGCCAGCAGACCGGGGGGACAGGGGGCCGGTGGCTACACCTTC. Translated, it gives CASRPGGQGAGGYTF.